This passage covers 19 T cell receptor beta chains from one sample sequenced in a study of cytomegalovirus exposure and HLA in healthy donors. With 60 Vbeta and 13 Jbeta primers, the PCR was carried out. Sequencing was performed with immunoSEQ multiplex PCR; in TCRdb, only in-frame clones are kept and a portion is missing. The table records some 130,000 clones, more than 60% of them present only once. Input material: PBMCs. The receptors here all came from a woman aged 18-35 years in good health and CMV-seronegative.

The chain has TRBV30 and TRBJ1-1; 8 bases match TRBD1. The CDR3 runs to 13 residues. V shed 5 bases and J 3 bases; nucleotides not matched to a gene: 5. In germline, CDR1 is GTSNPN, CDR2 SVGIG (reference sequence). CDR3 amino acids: CAWALDRDTEAFF. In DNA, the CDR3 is TGTGCCTGGGCCCTGGACAGGGACACTGAAGCTTTCTTT.

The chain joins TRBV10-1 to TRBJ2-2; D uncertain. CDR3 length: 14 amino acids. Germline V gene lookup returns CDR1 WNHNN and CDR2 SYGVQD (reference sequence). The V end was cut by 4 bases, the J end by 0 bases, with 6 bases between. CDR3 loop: CASSVSANTGELFF. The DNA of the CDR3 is TGCGCCAGCAGTGTTTCAGCGAACACCGGGGAGCTGTTTTTT.

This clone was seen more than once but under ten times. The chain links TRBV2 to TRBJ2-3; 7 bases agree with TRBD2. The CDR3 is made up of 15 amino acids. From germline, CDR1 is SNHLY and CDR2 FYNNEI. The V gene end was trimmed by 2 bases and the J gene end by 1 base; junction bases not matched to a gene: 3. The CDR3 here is CASSESLAGTDTQYF. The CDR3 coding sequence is TGTGCCAGCAGTGAAAGCCTAGCGGGCACAGATACGCAGTATTTT.

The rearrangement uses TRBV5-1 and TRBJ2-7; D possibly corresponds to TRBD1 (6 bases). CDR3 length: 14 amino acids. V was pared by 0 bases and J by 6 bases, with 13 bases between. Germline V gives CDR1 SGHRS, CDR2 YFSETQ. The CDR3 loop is CASSLAGEGGEQYF. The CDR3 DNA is TGCGCCAGCAGCTTGGCCGGGGAAGGGGGCGAGCAGTACTTC.

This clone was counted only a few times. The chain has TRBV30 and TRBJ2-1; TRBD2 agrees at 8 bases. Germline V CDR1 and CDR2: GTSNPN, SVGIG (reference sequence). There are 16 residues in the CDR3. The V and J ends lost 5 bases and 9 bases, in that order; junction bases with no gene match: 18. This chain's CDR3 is CAWGGEGTREFSEQFF. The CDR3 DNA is TGTGCCTGGGGTGGTGAAGGGACTAGGGAATTTAGTGAGCAGTTCTTC.

The CDR3: CASSQVFRGSSYNEQFF. The CDR3 DNA follows: TGCGCCAGCAGCCAAGTTTTTCGCGGGAGTTCCTACAATGAGCAGTTCTTC. V and J are TRBV4-1 and TRBJ2-1, with 7 bases lining up with TRBD2. This CDR3 is 17 amino acids long. Per the germline V gene, CDR1 is MGHRA and CDR2 is YSYEKL. The V and J ends lost 1 base and 1 base, in that order; junction bases with no gene match: 7.

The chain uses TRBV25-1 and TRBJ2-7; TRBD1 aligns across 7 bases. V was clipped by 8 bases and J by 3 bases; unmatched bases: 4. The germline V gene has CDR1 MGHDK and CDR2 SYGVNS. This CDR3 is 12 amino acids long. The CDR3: CASRDRYYEQYF. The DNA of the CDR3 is TGTGCCAGCCGGGACAGATACTACGAGCAGTACTTC.

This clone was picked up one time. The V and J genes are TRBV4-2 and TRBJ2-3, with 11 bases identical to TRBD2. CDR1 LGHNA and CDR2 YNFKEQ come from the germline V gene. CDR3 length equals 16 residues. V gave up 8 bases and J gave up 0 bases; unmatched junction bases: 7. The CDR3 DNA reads TGTGCCAGCGGACTAGCGGGTGGGACTAGCACAGATACGCAGTATTTT. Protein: CASGLAGGTSTDTQYF.

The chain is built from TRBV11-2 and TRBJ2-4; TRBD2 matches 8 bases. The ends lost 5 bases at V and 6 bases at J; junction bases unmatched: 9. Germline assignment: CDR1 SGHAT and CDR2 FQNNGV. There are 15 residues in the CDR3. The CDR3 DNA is TGTGCCAGCAGCCCCCCTTCAAGCGGGAGAAACATTCAGTACTTC. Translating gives CASSPPSSGRNIQYF.

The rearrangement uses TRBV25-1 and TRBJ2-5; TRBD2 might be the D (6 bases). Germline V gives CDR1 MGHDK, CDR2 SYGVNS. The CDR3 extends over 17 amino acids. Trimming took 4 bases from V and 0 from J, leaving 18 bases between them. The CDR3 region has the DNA TGTGCCAGCAGTGCTATTAGCGGCGTGAGATACCAAGAGACCCAGTACTTC. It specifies CASSAISGVRYQETQYF. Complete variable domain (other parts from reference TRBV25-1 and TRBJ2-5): EADIYQTPRYLVIGTGKKITLECSQTMGHDKMYWYQQDPGMELHLIHYSYGVNSTEKGDLSSESTVSRIRTEHFPLTLESARPSHTSQYLCASSAISGVRYQETQYFGPGTRLLVL.

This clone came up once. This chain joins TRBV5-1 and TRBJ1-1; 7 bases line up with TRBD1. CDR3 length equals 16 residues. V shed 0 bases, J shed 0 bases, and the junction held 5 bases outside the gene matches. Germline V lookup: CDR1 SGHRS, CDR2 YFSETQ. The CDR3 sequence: CASSLEGGAMNTEAFF. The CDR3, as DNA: TGCGCCAGCAGCTTGGAAGGGGGCGCGATGAACACTGAAGCTTTCTTT. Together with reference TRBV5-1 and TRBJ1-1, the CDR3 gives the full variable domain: KAGVTQTPRYLIKTRGQQVTLSCSPISGHRSVSWYQQTPGQGLQFLFEYFSETQRNKGNFPGRFSGRQFSNSRSEMNVSTLELGDSALYLCASSLEGGAMNTEAFFGQGTRLTVV.

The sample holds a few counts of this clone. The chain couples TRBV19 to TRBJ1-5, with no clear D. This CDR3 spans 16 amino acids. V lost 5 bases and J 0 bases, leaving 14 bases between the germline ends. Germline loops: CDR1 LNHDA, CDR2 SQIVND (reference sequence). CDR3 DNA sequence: TGTGCCAGTAGTTTCGACTTACCCCATAGCAATCAGCCCCAGCATTTT. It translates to CASSFDLPHSNQPQHF.

The CDR3 sequence: CASSDSGSTDTQYF. The CDR3, as DNA: TGTGCCAGCAGTGATAGCGGGAGTACAGATACGCAGTATTTT. This rearrangement joins TRBV6-4 to TRBJ2-3; 9 bases fit TRBD2. J gave up 3 bases and V 3 bases, and 1 base lay outside the gene matches. The CDR3 loop spans 14 amino acids. Looked up from germline, CDR1 is MRHNA and CDR2 is SNTAGT.

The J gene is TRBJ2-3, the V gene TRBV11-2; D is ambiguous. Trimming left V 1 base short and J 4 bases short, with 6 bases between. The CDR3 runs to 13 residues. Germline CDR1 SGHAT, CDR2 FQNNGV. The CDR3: CASSLARSDTQYF. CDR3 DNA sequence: TGTGCCAGCAGCTTAGCTAGGTCAGATACGCAGTATTTT.

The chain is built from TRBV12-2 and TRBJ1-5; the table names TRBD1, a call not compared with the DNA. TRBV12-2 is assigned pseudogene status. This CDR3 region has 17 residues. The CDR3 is CASRLAAGQGGNQPQHF. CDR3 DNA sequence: TGTGCAAGTCGCTTAGCAGCGGGACAGGGGGGCAATCAGCCCCAGCATTTT.

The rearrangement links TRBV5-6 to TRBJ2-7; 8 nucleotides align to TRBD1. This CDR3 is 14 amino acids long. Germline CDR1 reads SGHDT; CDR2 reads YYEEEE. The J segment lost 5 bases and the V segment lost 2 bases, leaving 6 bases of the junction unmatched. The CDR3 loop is CASSFYRGFDEQYF. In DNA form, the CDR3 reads TGTGCCAGCAGCTTCTACAGGGGGTTCGACGAGCAGTACTTC.

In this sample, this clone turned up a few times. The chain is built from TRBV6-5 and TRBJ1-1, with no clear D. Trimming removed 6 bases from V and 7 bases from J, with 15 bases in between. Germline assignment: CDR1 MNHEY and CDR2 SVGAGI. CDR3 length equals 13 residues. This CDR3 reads CASRKHERGEAFF. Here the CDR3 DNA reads TGTGCCAGCAGAAAACACGAACGAGGTGAAGCTTTCTTT.

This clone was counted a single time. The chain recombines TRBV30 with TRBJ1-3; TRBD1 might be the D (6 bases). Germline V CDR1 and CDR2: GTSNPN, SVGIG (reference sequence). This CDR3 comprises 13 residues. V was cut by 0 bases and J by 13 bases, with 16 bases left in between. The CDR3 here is CAWSVLGQSRIYF. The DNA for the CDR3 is TGTGCCTGGAGTGTACTTGGACAGTCGCGGATATATTTT.

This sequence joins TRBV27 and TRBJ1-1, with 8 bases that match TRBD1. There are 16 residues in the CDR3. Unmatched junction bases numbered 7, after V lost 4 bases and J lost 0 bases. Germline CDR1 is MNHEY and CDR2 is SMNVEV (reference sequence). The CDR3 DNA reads TGTGCCAGCAGTTCCCATACAGGGGGGATGAACACTGAAGCTTTCTTT. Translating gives CASSSHTGGMNTEAFF.